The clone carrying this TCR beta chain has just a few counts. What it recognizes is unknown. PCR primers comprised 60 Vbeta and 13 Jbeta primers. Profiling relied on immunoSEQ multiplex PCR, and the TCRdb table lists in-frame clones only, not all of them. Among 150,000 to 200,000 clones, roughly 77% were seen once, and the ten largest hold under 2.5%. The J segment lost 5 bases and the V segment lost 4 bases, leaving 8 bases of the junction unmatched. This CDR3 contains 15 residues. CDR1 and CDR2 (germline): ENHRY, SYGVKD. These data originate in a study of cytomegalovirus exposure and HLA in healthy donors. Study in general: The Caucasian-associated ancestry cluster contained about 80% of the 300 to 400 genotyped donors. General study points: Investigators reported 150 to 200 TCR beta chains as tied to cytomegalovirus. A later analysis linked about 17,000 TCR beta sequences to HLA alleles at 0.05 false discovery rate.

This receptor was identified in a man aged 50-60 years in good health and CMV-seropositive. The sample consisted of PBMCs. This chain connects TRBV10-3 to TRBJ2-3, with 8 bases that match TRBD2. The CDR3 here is CAISAASGRGDTQYF. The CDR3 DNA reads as TGTGCCATCAGTGCGGCTAGCGGGCGGGGAGATACGCAGTATTTT.